The 21 T cell receptor beta chains below were found in one sample sequenced in a study of T cell changes during pregnancy in multiple sclerosis. This table comes from immunoSEQ multiplex PCR, and its TCRdb copy is limited to in-frame clones, with some not included. The sample includes nearly 45,000 clones, 95% to 96% of them seen just once. The material sequenced was peripheral blood, taken in the second trimester of pregnancy. These receptors originate from a female donor with multiple sclerosis, enrolled in a pregnancy study.

This chain joins TRBV5-1 and TRBJ2-4; 7 nucleotides align to TRBD1. The CDR3 covers 16 residues. Germline V gene sequence: CDR1 SGHRS, CDR2 YFSETQ. V lost 4 bases, J lost 0 bases, and 7 bases stayed unmatched. As DNA, the CDR3 is TGCGCCAGCAGCGTCGGGACAGACCTAGCCAAAAACATTCAGTACTTC. It yields the protein CASSVGTDLAKNIQYF. The whole variable domain, remainder taken from reference TRBV5-1 and TRBJ2-4, is KAGVTQTPRYLIKTRGQQVTLSCSPISGHRSVSWYQQTPGQGLQFLFEYFSETQRNKGNFPGRFSGRQFSNSRSEMNVSTLELGDSALYLCASSVGTDLAKNIQYFGAGTRLSVL.

The CDR3: CASSLLLAYYEQYF. In DNA form, the CDR3 reads TGTGCCAGCAGCTTACTTCTAGCCTACTACGAGCAGTACTTC. This chain uses TRBV7-2 with TRBJ2-7, with a weak D call TRBD2 (5 bases). Germline CDR1 and CDR2: SGHTA and FQGNSA. Trimming pared 2 bases from V and 3 bases from J, leaving 11 bases between. The CDR3 runs to 14 residues.

The genes are TRBV30 and TRBJ1-3; TRBD1 is a possible D gene (5 bases). CDR3 size: 13 residues. With 7 bases removed from V and 2 bases from J, the gap between germline ends came to 12 bases. The germline CDR1 and CDR2 sequences are GTSNPN and SVGIG (reference sequence). The CDR3 here is CASDIAAGNTIYF. The CDR3, as DNA: TGTGCCTCGGACATTGCCGCTGGAAACACCATATATTTT.

The chain employs TRBV11-1 and TRBJ2-3; 12 bases fit TRBD2. Per the germline V gene, CDR1 is SGHAT and CDR2 is FQDESV (reference sequence). The CDR3 loop spans 16 amino acids. Unmatched junction bases numbered 9, after V lost 5 bases and J lost 6 bases. CDR3 region: CASSPSWTSGADTQYF. CDR3 bases: TGTGCCAGCAGCCCCTCCTGGACTAGCGGGGCCGATACGCAGTATTTT.

V gene TRBV6-5 combines with J gene TRBJ1-2; a possible D gene is TRBD1 (6 bases). This CDR3 contains 12 residues. Between the trimmed V and J ends, which lost 6 bases and 6 bases, there was a span of 11 bases. Germline assignment: CDR1 MNHEY and CDR2 SVGAGI. CDR3 nucleotides: TGTGCCAGCAGCCCGACAGGAGATGGCTACACCTTC. Its translation: CASSPTGDGYTF.

This clone was found once. This chain joins TRBV6-1 and TRBJ2-3; D is unresolved. The CDR3 is 15 amino acids. Trimming shortened V by 1 base and J by 5 bases, and 13 bases separated the two germline ends. Looked up from germline, CDR1 is MNHNS and CDR2 is SASEGT. The CDR3 is CASSEVPQARDTQYF. Here the CDR3 DNA reads TGTGCCAGCAGTGAAGTCCCCCAGGCTCGAGATACGCAGTATTTT.

The chain links TRBV5-1 to TRBJ2-3; 7 nucleotides align to TRBD1. The CDR3 runs to 17 residues. The germline V gene encodes CDR1 SGHRS and CDR2 YFSETQ. V lost 2 bases to trimming and J lost 2 bases; unmatched junction nucleotides: 11. CDR3 in DNA: TGCGCCAGCAGCTTTTACTGGGACAGAAAAAACACAGATACGCAGTATTTT. Protein sequence: CASSFYWDRKNTDTQYF.

This chain connects TRBV5-8 to TRBJ1-5; tentative D call: TRBD1 (5 bases). Trimming took off 0 bases at V and 9 bases at J, with 13 bases between the two ends. This CDR3 is 14 amino acids long. Germline V gene data show CDR1 as SGHTS and CDR2 as YDEGEE. The CDR3 here is CASSLGQPRGPQHF. CDR3 sequence (DNA): TGTGCCAGCAGCTTGGGACAGCCCAGAGGGCCCCAGCATTTT. The complete variable domain, with remaining parts taken from reference TRBV5-8 and TRBJ1-5, reads EAGVTQSPTHLIKTRGQQATLRCSPISGHTSVYWYQQALGLGLQFLLWYDEGEERNRGNFPPRFSGRQFPNYSSELNVNALELEDSALYLCASSLGQPRGPQHFGDGTRLSIL.

The chain links TRBV7-6 to TRBJ1-4; 9 positions agree with TRBD1. The CDR3 contains 14 residues. The V gene's germline CDR1 is SGHVS and CDR2 FNYEAQ. V was clipped by 1 base and J by 7 bases; unmatched bases: 1. This CDR3 is CASSLGTGVEKLFF. CDR3 in DNA: TGTGCCAGCAGCTTAGGGACAGGGGTTGAAAAACTGTTTTTT.

This rearrangement joins TRBV19 to TRBJ2-1; 7 bases fit TRBD2. V was clipped by 7 bases and J by 1 base; unmatched bases: 10. CDR3 length equals 16 residues. CDR1 is LNHDA and CDR2 is SQIVND in the germline V gene (reference sequence). CDR3 amino acids: CASTDPQRGSYNEQFF. The CDR3 region has the DNA TGTGCCAGTACCGACCCCCAGCGGGGTTCCTACAATGAGCAGTTCTTC.

This clone showed up just once. The rearrangement uses TRBV7-3 and TRBJ2-1; TRBD2 agrees at 16 bases. Germline V gene data show CDR1 as SGHTA and CDR2 as FQGTGA. V shed 3 bases, J shed 9 bases, and the junction held 17 bases outside the gene matches. The CDR3 has 20 residues. The DNA of the CDR3 is TGTGCCAGCAGCTTGTACCCGGGACTAGCGGGAGGGGGAACTCTGGGTGAGCAGTTCTTC. Protein product: CASSLYPGLAGGGTLGEQFF.

The rearrangement joins TRBV11-2 to TRBJ2-7; maybe TRBD1 (6 bases). CDR1 SGHAT and CDR2 FQNNGV come from the germline V gene. The length of the CDR3 is 15 residues. Trimming took 5 bases from V and 6 from J, leaving 20 bases between them. The CDR3 sequence is CASSRVGQGPGEQYF. In nucleotides, the CDR3 is TGTGCCAGCAGCCGGGTGGGGCAGGGGCCAGGCGAGCAGTACTTC.

The J gene is TRBJ1-5, the V gene TRBV9; 9 bases fit TRBD1. Losses at the gene ends were 5 bases for V and 5 bases for J; bases not matched to a gene: 5. CDR1 and CDR2 (germline): SGDLS, YYNGEE. CDR3 length: 14 amino acids. The CDR3: CASSTTGGYQPQHF. CDR3 coding DNA: TGTGCCAGCAGTACCACAGGGGGCTATCAGCCCCAGCATTTT.

This chain links TRBV6-1 with TRBJ2-5, with 9 bases fitting TRBD1. Germline values: CDR1 MNHNS, CDR2 SASEGT. The CDR3 extends over 15 amino acids. V lost 6 bases, J lost 6 bases, and 11 bases stayed unmatched. Here the CDR3 DNA reads TGTGCCAGCAGGGGAGGACAGGGGAGTTGGCAGACCCAGTACTTC. Translation gives CASRGGQGSWQTQYF.

The rearrangement joins TRBV7-9 to TRBJ1-4; 9 nucleotides line up with TRBD1. CDR1 is SEHNR and CDR2 is FQNEAQ in the germline V gene (reference sequence). V gave up 5 bases and J gave up 8 bases; unmatched junction bases: 9. CDR3 length: 15 residues. In nucleotides, the CDR3 is TGTGCCAGCAGCCCCCGACAGGGGGTAGGGGAAAAACTGTTTTTT. Amino acids: CASSPRQGVGEKLFF.

V usage is TRBV7-6 and J usage is TRBJ1-2; 8 positions match TRBD1. Trimming cost V 4 bases and J 8 bases; bases outside gene matches: 12. Germline V gene lookup returns CDR1 SGHVS and CDR2 FNYEAQ. The CDR3 sequence is 15 residues long. CDR3 DNA sequence: TGTGCCAGCAGCTCTACCCCGGGACAGGTGGCGGGCTACACCTTC. As protein: CASSSTPGQVAGYTF. The full variable domain, rest sourced from reference TRBV7-6 and TRBJ1-2, is GAGVSQSPRYKVTKRGQDVALRCDPISGHVSLYWYRQALGQGPEFLTYFNYEAQQDKSGLPNDRFSAERPEGSISTLTIQRTEQRDSAMYRCASSSTPGQVAGYTFGSGTRLTVV.

The J gene is TRBJ2-1, the V gene TRBV9; 11 bases match TRBD2. The V and J ends lost 0 bases and 4 bases, in that order; junction bases with no gene match: 3. This CDR3 is 16 amino acids long. The germline V gene has CDR1 SGDLS and CDR2 YYNGEE. The chain's CDR3 is CASSVAASGGYNEQFF. CDR3 nucleotide sequence: TGTGCCAGCAGCGTAGCGGCTAGCGGGGGGTACAATGAGCAGTTCTTC.

The V and J genes are TRBV29-1 and TRBJ1-4, with 9 nucleotides matching TRBD1. The CDR3 length is 13 residues. Germline V gives CDR1 SQVTM, CDR2 ANQGSEA. J was trimmed by 6 bases and V by 4 bases; bases with no gene match: 3. The CDR3 bases are TGCAGCGTTGTTTGGACAGGGGATGAAAAACTGTTTTTT. It encodes CSVVWTGDEKLFF.

This chain joins TRBV19 and TRBJ1-1; no reliable D call. This CDR3 spans 12 amino acids. Between the trimmed V and J ends, which lost 2 bases and 7 bases, there was a span of 8 bases. The germline V gene has CDR1 LNHDA and CDR2 SQIVND (reference sequence). The CDR3 reads CASSIKDFEAFF. DNA for the CDR3: TGTGCCAGTAGTATAAAGGACTTTGAAGCTTTCTTT.

The chain links TRBV7-6 to TRBJ2-3, with 11 bases matching TRBD2. The germline V gene encodes CDR1 SGHVS and CDR2 FNYEAQ. The V gene end was trimmed by 1 base and the J gene end by 3 bases; junction bases not matched to a gene: 6. The CDR3 sequence is 17 residues long. CDR3 in amino acids: CASSLGPGTSGTDTQYF. The CDR3 coding sequence is TGTGCCAGCAGCTTAGGCCCCGGGACTAGCGGAACAGATACGCAGTATTTT.

CDR3 nucleotides: TGTGCCAGCTCACCACAGGTACAGGGTATAGCCAAAAACATTCAGTACTTC. Translating it yields CASSPQVQGIAKNIQYF. The rearrangement uses TRBV18 and TRBJ2-4; maybe TRBD1 (6 bases). There are 17 residues in the CDR3. The ends were cut back, 1 base at V and 0 bases at J, with 13 bases in the middle. Germline CDR1 and CDR2: KGHSH and LQKENI. Full variable domain (rest looked up from reference TRBV18 and TRBJ2-4): NAGVMQNPRHLVRRRGQEARLRCSPMKGHSHVYWYRQLPEEGLKFMVYLQKENIIDESGMPKERFSAEFPKEGPSILRIQQVVRGDSAAYFCASSPQVQGIAKNIQYFGAGTRLSVL.